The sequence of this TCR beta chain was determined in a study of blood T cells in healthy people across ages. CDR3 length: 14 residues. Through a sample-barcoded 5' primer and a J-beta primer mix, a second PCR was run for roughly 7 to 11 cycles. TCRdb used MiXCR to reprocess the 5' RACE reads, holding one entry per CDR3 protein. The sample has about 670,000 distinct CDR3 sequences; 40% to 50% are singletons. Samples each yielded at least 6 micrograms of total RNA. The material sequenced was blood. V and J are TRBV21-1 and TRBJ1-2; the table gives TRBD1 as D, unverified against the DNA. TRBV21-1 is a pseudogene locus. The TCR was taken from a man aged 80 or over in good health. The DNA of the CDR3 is TGTGCCAGCCAGGGTCCAGGGGTAGACTATGGCTACACCTTC. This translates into CASQGPGVDYGYTF.